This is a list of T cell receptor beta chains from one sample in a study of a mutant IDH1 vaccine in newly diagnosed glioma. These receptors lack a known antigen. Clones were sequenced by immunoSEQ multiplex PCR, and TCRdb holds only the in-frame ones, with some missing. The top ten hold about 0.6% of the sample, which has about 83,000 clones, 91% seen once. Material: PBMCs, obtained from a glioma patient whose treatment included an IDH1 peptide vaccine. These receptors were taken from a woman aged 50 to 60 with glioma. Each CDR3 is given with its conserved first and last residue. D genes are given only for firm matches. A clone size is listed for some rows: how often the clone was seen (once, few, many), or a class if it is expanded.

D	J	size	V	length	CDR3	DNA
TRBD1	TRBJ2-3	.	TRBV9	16	CASSSRQGSITDTQYF	TGTGCCAGCAGCTCCAGACAGGGGAGTATCACAGATACGCAGTATTTT
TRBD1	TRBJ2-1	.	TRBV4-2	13	CASSLGQIYEQFF	TGTGCCAGCAGCTTGGGACAGATCTATGAGCAGTTCTTC
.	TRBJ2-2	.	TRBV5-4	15	CASSPRQRDAGELFF	TGTGCCAGCAGTCCCCGACAGAGGGATGCCGGGGAGCTGTTTTTT
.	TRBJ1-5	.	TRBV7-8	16	CASSSAPDWGNQPQHF	TGTGCCAGCAGCTCCGCCCCCGATTGGGGCAATCAGCCCCAGCATTTT
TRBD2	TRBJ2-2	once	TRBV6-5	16	CASSLTSGGNTGELFF	TGTGCCAGCAGTTTAACTAGCGGGGGGAACACCGGGGAGCTGTTTTTT
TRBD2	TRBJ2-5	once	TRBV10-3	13	CAIGLAGQETQYF	TGTGCCATAGGACTAGCGGGACAAGAGACCCAGTACTTC
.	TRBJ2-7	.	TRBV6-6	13	CASSRGTYYEQYF	TGTGCCAGCAGTCGTGGGACTTACTACGAGCAGTACTTC
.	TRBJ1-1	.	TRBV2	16	CASSGPSRTVNTEAFF	TGTGCCAGCAGCGGACCCTCCAGGACAGTGAACACTGAAGCTTTCTTT
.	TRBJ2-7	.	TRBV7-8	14	CASSWDLSSYEQYF	TGTGCCAGCAGCTGGGACCTCAGCTCCTACGAGCAGTACTTC
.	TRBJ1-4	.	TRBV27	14	CASSLIGTREKLFF	TGTGCCAGCAGTTTAATCGGGACTAGGGAAAAACTGTTTTTT
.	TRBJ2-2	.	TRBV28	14	CASRLQGYTGELFF	TGTGCCAGCAGACTTCAGGGTTACACCGGGGAGCTGTTTTTT
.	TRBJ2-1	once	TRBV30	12	CAWRSGGLEQFF	TGTGCCTGGAGATCAGGGGGGTTGGAGCAGTTCTTC
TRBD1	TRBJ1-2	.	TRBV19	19	CASSPWRLGHIRGPYGYTF	TGTGCCAGTAGTCCCTGGCGTTTGGGCCATATCAGGGGGCCCTATGGCTACACCTTC
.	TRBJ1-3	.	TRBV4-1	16	CASSQQERTIGNTIYF	TGCGCCAGCAGCCAACAAGAACGGACGATTGGAAACACCATATATTTT
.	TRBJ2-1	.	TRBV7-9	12	CASSPTSNEQFF	TGTGCCAGCAGCCCCACCTCCAATGAGCAGTTCTTC
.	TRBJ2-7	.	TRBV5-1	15	CASSPETGSGWMQYF	TGCGCCAGCAGTCCAGAGACAGGAAGTGGATGGATGCAGTACTTC
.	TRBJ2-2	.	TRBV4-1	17	CASSHIIRRRRAGELFF	TGCGCCAGCAGCCATATAATCCGGAGAAGGAGGGCCGGGGAGCTGTTTTTT
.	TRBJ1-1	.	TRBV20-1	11	CSALSNTEAFF	TGCAGTGCTCTCTCCAACACTGAAGCTTTCTTT
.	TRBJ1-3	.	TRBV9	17	CASSVQPTANSGNTIYF	TGTGCCAGCAGCGTACAACCGACAGCGAACTCTGGAAACACCATATATTTT
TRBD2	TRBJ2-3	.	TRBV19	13	CASGRSGTDTQYF	TGTGCCAGCGGGAGGTCAGGCACAGATACGCAGTATTTT
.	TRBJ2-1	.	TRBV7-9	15	CASGGAANSYNEQFF	TGTGCCAGCGGCGGGGCTGCGAACTCCTACAATGAGCAGTTCTTC
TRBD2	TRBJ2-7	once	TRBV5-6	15	CASSQGLAGGYEQYF	TGTGCCAGCAGCCAGGGACTAGCGGGAGGCTACGAGCAGTACTTC
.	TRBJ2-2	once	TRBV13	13	CASISGQRSKLFF	TGTGCCAGCATTTCGGGACAACGATCCAAGCTGTTTTTT
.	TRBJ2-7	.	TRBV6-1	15	CASSLLGSLFYEQYF	TGTGCCAGCAGTCTTCTGGGTTCCCTCTTCTACGAGCAGTACTTC
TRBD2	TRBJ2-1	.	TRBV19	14	CASSFGLAGVEQFF	TGTGCCAGTAGTTTCGGACTAGCGGGAGTTGAGCAGTTCTTC
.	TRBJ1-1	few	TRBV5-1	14	CASSLFDENTEAFF	TGCGCCAGCAGCTTGTTCGACGAGAACACTGAAGCTTTCTTT
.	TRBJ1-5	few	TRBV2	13	CASKRDNNQPQHF	TGTGCCAGCAAGAGGGACAACAATCAGCCCCAGCATTTT
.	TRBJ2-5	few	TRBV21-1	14	CASRVGRYQETQYF	TGTGCCAGCAGGGTCGGGAGGTACCAAGAGACCCAGTACTTC
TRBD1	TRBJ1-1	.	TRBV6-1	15	CASRDPGTGNTEAFF	TGTGCCAGCAGGGATCCCGGGACAGGGAACACTGAAGCTTTCTTT
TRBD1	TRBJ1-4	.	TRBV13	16	CASSNRDRGIGEKLFF	TGTGCCAGCAGCAACCGGGACAGGGGCATTGGGGAAAAACTGTTTTTT
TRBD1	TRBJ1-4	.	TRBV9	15	CASSPPGGTNEKLFF	TGTGCCAGCAGCCCACCAGGGGGCACTAATGAAAAACTGTTTTTT
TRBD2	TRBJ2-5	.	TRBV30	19	CAWNGRVSGRAISGGTQYF	TGTGCCTGGAATGGACGAGTTAGCGGGAGGGCCATATCGGGCGGGACCCAGTACTTC
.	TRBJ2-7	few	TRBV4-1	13	CASSHPLEGEQYF	TGCGCCAGCAGCCATCCCCTTGAGGGCGAGCAGTACTTC
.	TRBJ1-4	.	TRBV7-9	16	CASSLPPGAYNEKLFF	TGTGCCAGCAGTCTGCCCCCAGGGGCCTATAATGAAAAACTGTTTTTT
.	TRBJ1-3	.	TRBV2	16	CASSEQGIYSGNTIYF	TGTGCCAGCAGTGAACAGGGGATCTACTCTGGAAACACCATATATTTT
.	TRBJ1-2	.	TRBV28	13	CASSLWANYGYTF	TGTGCCAGCAGTTTGTGGGCTAACTATGGCTACACCTTC
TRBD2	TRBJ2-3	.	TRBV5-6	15	CASSLTLAGTDTQYF	TGTGCCAGCAGCTTAACACTAGCGGGGACAGATACGCAGTATTTT
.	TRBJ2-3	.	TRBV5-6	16	CASSLGPYSRTDTQYF	TGTGCCAGCAGCTTGGGACCCTATTCACGCACAGATACGCAGTATTTT
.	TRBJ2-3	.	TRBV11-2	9	CARGDTQYF	TGTGCCAGGGGGGATACGCAGTATTTT
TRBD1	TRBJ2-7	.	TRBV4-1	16	CASSLGTGTLPYEQYF	TGCGCCAGCAGCCTGGGGACAGGCACCCTACCTTACGAGCAGTACTTC
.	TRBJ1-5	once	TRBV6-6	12	CASTEGHQPQHF	TGTGCCAGCACCGAGGGGCATCAGCCCCAGCATTTT
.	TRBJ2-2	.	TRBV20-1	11	CSASGGGELFF	TGCAGTGCTAGTGGTGGCGGGGAGCTGTTTTTT
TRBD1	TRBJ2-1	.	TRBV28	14	CASSLWDRANEQFF	TGTGCCAGCAGTTTATGGGACAGGGCGAATGAGCAGTTCTTC
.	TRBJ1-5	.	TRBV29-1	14	CSTRRFESNQPQHF	TGCAGCACCAGGCGGTTCGAAAGCAATCAGCCCCAGCATTTT
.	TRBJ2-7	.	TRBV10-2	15	CASSPGSGLAYEQYF	TGCGCCAGCTCCCCGGGGTCGGGACTCGCCTACGAGCAGTACTTC
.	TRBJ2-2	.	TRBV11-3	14	CASSLDFVTGELFF	TGTGCCAGCAGCTTAGATTTCGTAACCGGGGAGCTGTTTTTT
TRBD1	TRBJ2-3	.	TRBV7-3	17	CASSLIPGGAGTDTQYF	TGTGCCAGCAGCTTAATACCAGGGGGCGCTGGCACAGATACGCAGTATTTT
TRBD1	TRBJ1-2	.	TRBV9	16	CASSVLDREIGYGYTF	TGTGCCAGCAGCGTATTGGACAGGGAGATCGGCTATGGCTACACCTTC
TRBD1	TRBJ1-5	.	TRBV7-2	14	CASSRQGRAQPQHF	TGTGCCAGCAGCCGACAGGGGAGGGCTCAGCCCCAGCATTTT
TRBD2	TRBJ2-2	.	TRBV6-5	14	CASNSGTFTGELFF	TGTGCCAGCAACAGCGGGACGTTCACCGGGGAGCTGTTTTTT
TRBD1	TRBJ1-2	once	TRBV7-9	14	CASSSDRASYGYTF	TGTGCCAGCAGCTCCGACAGGGCGAGCTATGGCTACACCTTC
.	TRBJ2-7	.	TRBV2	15	CASSGGMGQSYEQYF	TGTGCCAGCAGTGGCGGGATGGGACAGTCCTACGAGCAGTACTTC
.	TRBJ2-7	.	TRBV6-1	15	CASGGHFLSSYEQYF	TGTGCCAGCGGGGGACACTTTTTAAGCTCCTACGAGCAGTACTTC
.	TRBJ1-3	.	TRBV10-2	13	CASRGRDTNTIYF	TGCGCCAGCAGAGGAAGGGATACTAACACCATATATTTT
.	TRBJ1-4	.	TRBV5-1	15	CASRLGDGFVEKLFF	TGCGCCAGCAGGTTGGGGGACGGATTTGTAGAAAAACTGTTTTTT